Included here is one T cell receptor beta chain sequence, with context. Its antigen is unknown. Data came from immunoSEQ multiplex PCR; TCRdb stores just in-frame clones and leaves some out. The sample lists roughly 50,000 clones, around 91% occurring once. CDR3 length: 17 residues. Germline V lookup: CDR1 LNHNV, CDR2 YYDKDF (reference sequence). V dropped 0 bases and J dropped 8; count of bases not matched to a gene: 8. The data derive from a study of PD-1 blockade in classical Hodgkin lymphoma. Across the whole study: Patients were administered nivolumab (3 mg/kg intravenously) every 2 weeks. Findings and caveats of the study: Baseline TCR diversity was reportedly lower in newly diagnosed patients than healthy donors. The diversity seen at baseline in complete responders resembled that of newly diagnosed patients.

Documented time point: cycle 4 day 1 (C4D1), after less than seven weeks of nivolumab. Following autologous stem cell transplantation, relapse occurred in every patient, and exposure to brentuximab vedotin varied. When best responses were assessed, they were complete response, partial response or progressive disease. The material was peripheral blood mononuclear cells (PBMCs), obtained before the fourth cycle of nivolumab. The chain is built from TRBV15 and TRBJ2-3; 13 bases are shared with TRBD2. The sequence derives from a human donor with classical Hodgkin lymphoma. The CDR3 sequence is CATSRDPGTSGVFTQYF. CDR3 DNA sequence: TGTGCCACCAGCAGAGATCCTGGGACTAGCGGGGTTTTTACGCAGTATTTT.